This T cell receptor (beta chain) emerged from a study of cytomegalovirus exposure and HLA in healthy donors. Study context: Genotyping showed 81% of about 370 donors falling in the Caucasian-associated ancestry cluster. General study findings and limits: The study flagged roughly 160 TCR beta chains as cytomegalovirus-associated.

As to this clone: The antigen is unknown.

PCR used 60 Vbeta primers and 13 Jbeta primers. Measured with immunoSEQ multiplex PCR; TCRdb has only the in-frame clones, and not every one. Among some 140,000 clones listed, roughly 70% were seen once. V lost 0 bases and J 4 bases, leaving 19 bases between the germline ends. The CDR3 totals 19 residues. CDR1 and CDR2 (germline): SEHNR, FQNEAQ (reference sequence). This TCR was sampled from a man between 40 and 49 years old in good health and CMV-seronegative. V usage is TRBV7-9 and J usage is TRBJ2-6; tentative D call: TRBD2 (5 bases). Sequenced: PBMCs. CDR3 bases: TGTGCCAGCAGCTTAGCGGGTGGCGGAGGACGGTCCGGGGCCAACGTCCTGACTTTC. The encoded protein is CASSLAGGGGRSGANVLTF. Combining the CDR3 with reference TRBV7-9 and TRBJ2-6 gives the whole variable domain DTGVSQNPRHKITKRGQNVTFRCDPISEHNRLYWYRQTLGQGPEFLTYFQNEAQLEKSRLLSDRFSAERPKGSFSTLEIQRTEQGDSAMYLCASSLAGGGGRSGANVLTFGAGSRLTVL.